This TCR beta chain was observed in a study of CD8+ T cells in alopecia areata. The wider study: Tofacitinib was taken orally by treated patients, and the dose was 5 to 10 mg twice daily. Tofacitinib lasted 6 to 18 months, then 6 months off drug. Study observations and caveats: Clonality in lesional scalp, especially alopecia totalis/universalis, exceeded that of normal scalp. In scalp, tofacitinib significantly decreased clonality and expanded CD8+ clones among the top 100.

Following extraction, RNA underwent reverse transcription to cDNA, which served as the sequencing template. Measured with immunoSEQ multiplex PCR; TCRdb has only the in-frame clones, and not every one. The repertoire holds approximately 160,000 clones, with roughly 60% as singletons. Germline V gives CDR1 SEHNR, CDR2 FQNEAQ (reference sequence). The CDR3 runs 11 residues. Trimming cost V 6 bases and J 5 bases, with 7 bases left between them. About this clone: Its antigen remains unidentified. Additional DNA sequences in this sample encode the identical CDR3.

The treatment denotes: oral pan-JAK inhibitor, 5-10 mg twice daily. The starting material was CD4+ T cells sorted from blood, obtained at week 24, from a patient treated with tofacitinib. The rearrangement links TRBV7-9 to TRBJ2-5; unclear D gene. This receptor was taken from a human donor with alopecia areata. DNA of the CDR3: TGTGCCAGCAGTGGAGAGGAGACCCAGTACTTC. It yields the protein CASSGEETQYF.